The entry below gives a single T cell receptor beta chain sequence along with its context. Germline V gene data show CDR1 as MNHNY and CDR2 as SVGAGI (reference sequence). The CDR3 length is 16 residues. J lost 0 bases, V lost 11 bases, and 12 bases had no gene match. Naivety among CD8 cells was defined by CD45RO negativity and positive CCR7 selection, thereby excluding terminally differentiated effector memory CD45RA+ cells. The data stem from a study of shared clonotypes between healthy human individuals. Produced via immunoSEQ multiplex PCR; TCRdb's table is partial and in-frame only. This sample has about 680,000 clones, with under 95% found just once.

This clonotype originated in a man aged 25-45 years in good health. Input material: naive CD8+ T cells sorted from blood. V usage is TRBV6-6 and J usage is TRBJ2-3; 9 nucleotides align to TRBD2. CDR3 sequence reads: CAVASGIPLSTDTQYF. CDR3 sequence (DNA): TGTGCCGTGGCTAGCGGGATTCCTCTTAGCACAGATACGCAGTATTTT.